The present TCR beta chain was sequenced within a study of blood T cell repertoires in COVID-19 (dated by TCRdb to 2018 to 2021). Regarding the study in general: Collaborator samples came from the United States, Italy and Spain and covered acute and convalescent phases of COVID-19. The prospective study material was composed of cDNA or gDNA derived from T cells, B-cell-depleted T cells, or PBMCs. Deeply sampled blood TCRbeta repertoires from subjects exposed to, actively infected with, or recovered from COVID-19 were included in the dataset. The repertoires were made available in a free public database intended to serve as a resource for research on the immune response to SARS-CoV-2. The samples were drawn from two sources: the first 160 participants of the ongoing ImmuneRACE study, and 1,254 subjects contributed by 6 global collaborators. The sample metadata nearly always contained a de-identified subject ID, COVID-19 status, age in years and sex. Where available, HLA class I and class II types were obtained from metadata supplied by the sample provider rather than from assay-based typing.

Whole blood was collected in K2EDTA tubes by collaborating institutions according to the institutions' own protocols. Collaborator samples were shipped for TCRbeta analysis as frozen whole blood, isolated PBMCs, or DNA extracted from either sample type. TCRbeta CDR3 regions were amplified from genomic DNA using the immunoSEQ Assay, a bias-controlled multiplex PCR. On the authors' methods: Nucleated cell counts per sample were estimated from amplification of reference gene primers within the assay. Sequence reads were collapsed and filtered to measure the absolute abundance of every unique TCRbeta CDR3 rearrangement. For each sample, productive Simpson clonality was calculated by taking the square root of Simpson's diversity index across productive rearrangements. This is the immuneACCESS table as TCRdb keeps it, with only in-frame sequences that have V and J called. A part of the clones is gone; compared with another copy, unresolved V genes explain less than half, and the rest is unexplained. V, J and clone size are those of that table, while D and trimming were read from the DNA. Across this sample there are under 200,000 clones, with 88% seen only once. The ten top clones hold around 5.8% of the sample.

About this clone itself: Its antigen remains undetermined. Base quality data are lacking; no much larger clone is found one base away.

Broader findings and caveats from the paper: Clinical and demographic metadata were provided uncurated, with the amount varying by source and participant.

The CDR3, from cysteine to phenylalanine, totals 13 residues. The retained sequence is limited to the CDR3, 39 bases, with the frame set at the first base. As encoded in the germline V gene, CDR1 is KGHSH while CDR2 is LQKENI. V and J lose 4 bases and 0 bases, and a span of 7 bases separates them. This sequence uses TRBV18 and TRBJ2-7; the D gene is possibly TRBD2, with 5 bases matching. The sequenced sample consisted of peripheral blood. This sequence originates from a man in his forties or fifties with active or convalescent COVID-19. Read as DNA, the sequence is TGTGCCAGCTCACACGGGAACTCCTACGAGCAGTACTTC. Protein translation: CASSHGNSYEQYF.